The following is a TCR beta chain sequence with its context. These data come from a study of blood T cell repertoires in COVID-19. On the study more broadly: COVID-19 samples, acute and convalescent, were from the United States, Italy and Spain. Sample material is recorded as cDNA or gDNA derived from T cells, B-cell-depleted T cells, or PBMCs.

In the source study's methods: Cell counts per sample came from amplifying reference gene primers. TCRdb keeps only in-frame clones here, not all; method: immunoSEQ multiplex PCR. The V and J calls and clone size are taken from that table; D and trimming were inferred from the DNA. The sample lists 140,000 or so clones, around 89% seen once, with approximately 10% in the top ten. Germline loops: CDR1 SGHRS, CDR2 YFSETQ. This CDR3 is built from 16 residues. The ends lost 0 bases at V and 2 bases at J; junction bases unmatched: 0. Material: peripheral blood. The clonotype originates from a woman of 80 years or more with acute or convalescent COVID-19. V and J are TRBV5-1 and TRBJ1-4; 11 bases are shared with TRBD1. CDR3 coding DNA: TGCGCCAGCAGCTTGGGGACAGGGGGCACTAATGAAAAACTGTTTTTT. Translated, it gives CASSLGTGGTNEKLFF.